This TCR beta chain was documented in a study of cytomegalovirus exposure and HLA in healthy donors. A multiplex PCR was run with 60 Vbeta primers and 13 Jbeta primers. Clones were read by immunoSEQ multiplex PCR, and TCRdb kept only the in-frame ones, dropping some. The data contain about 210,000 clones, roughly 78% of them singletons. This clonotype was obtained from a boy aged 5-17 years in good health and CMV-seronegative. Sequencing was performed on PBMCs.

The CDR3 DNA is TGTGCCAGCAAGACGACTAGCGGGAGTACCGGGGAGCTGTTTTTT. It specifies CASKTTSGSTGELFF. This chain uses TRBV6-1 with TRBJ2-2, with TRBD2 identical over 12 bases. The CDR3 is 15 amino acids. The V and J ends lost 7 bases and 5 bases, in that order; junction bases with no gene match: 5. Germline loops: CDR1 MNHNS, CDR2 SASEGT.